Below, 20 T cell receptor beta chains from the same sample are listed, as sequenced in a study of CD8+ T cells in alopecia areata. Sequencing relied on a cDNA template that was reverse transcribed from extracted RNA. Clones were sequenced by immunoSEQ multiplex PCR, and TCRdb holds only the in-frame ones, with some missing. The sample includes 130,000 or so clones, over 60% of them seen just once. The treatment: oral pan-JAK inhibitor, 5-10 mg twice daily. Specimen: CD4+ T cells sorted from blood, collected at week 4, from a patient treated with tofacitinib. These receptors were taken from a human donor with alopecia areata.

The rearrangement joins TRBV7-9 to TRBJ2-3; 10 bases align to TRBD2. V gave up 0 bases and J gave up 9 bases; unmatched junction bases: 3. The CDR3 length is 14 residues. Germline V CDR1 and CDR2: SEHNR, FQNEAQ (reference sequence). The CDR3 region is CASSLATSGRTQYF. Here the CDR3 DNA reads TGTGCCAGCAGCTTAGCGACTAGCGGGCGGACGCAGTATTTT. The entire variable domain, with the rest obtained from reference TRBV7-9 and TRBJ2-3, is as follows: DTGVSQNPRHKITKRGQNVTFRCDPISEHNRLYWYRQTLGQGPEFLTYFQNEAQLEKSRLLSDRFSAERPKGSFSTLEIQRTEQGDSAMYLCASSLATSGRTQYFGPGTRLTVL.

As regards this clone: The same CDR3 is also encoded by other DNA sequences in this sample. The rearrangement links TRBV5-1 to TRBJ2-5, with a tentative D call TRBD1 (5 bases). Germline values: CDR1 SGHRS, CDR2 YFSETQ. The V gene lost 0 bases and the J gene lost 5 bases, with 5 bases spanning the gap. The length of the CDR3 is 12 residues. In DNA form, the CDR3 reads TGCGCCAGCAGCTTGGGACAGGAGACCCAGTACTTC. Amino acids: CASSLGQETQYF.

This clone was found a few times. This chain connects TRBV5-1 to TRBJ1-1; TRBD1 is a possible D gene (5 bases). CDR3 length: 15 residues. V lost 1 base and J lost 4, with 14 bases in between. CDR1 and CDR2 from the germline V gene are SGHRS and YFSETQ. As DNA, the CDR3 is TGCGCCAGCAGCTTGCAACCCACTGGGGCCACTGAAGCTTTCTTT. It yields the protein CASSLQPTGATEAFF.

The chain uses TRBV7-9 and TRBJ1-1, with 8 bases that match TRBD1. Germline loops: CDR1 SEHNR, CDR2 FQNEAQ (reference sequence). This CDR3 is built from 13 residues. V lost 6 bases, J lost 7 bases, and 7 bases stayed unmatched. CDR3 residues: CASRTTGADEAFF. DNA of the CDR3: TGTGCCAGCAGAACGACAGGGGCGGATGAAGCTTTCTTT.

This chain connects TRBV5-1 to TRBJ2-5; possibly TRBD1 or TRBD2 for D (5 bases each). The CDR3 length is 14 residues. Germline V gene data show CDR1 as SGHRS and CDR2 as YFSETQ. With 0 bases removed from V and 4 bases from J, the gap between germline ends came to 10 bases. CDR3 protein: CASSLVAGRETQYF. The CDR3 DNA reads TGCGCCAGCAGCTTGGTGGCAGGGAGAGAGACCCAGTACTTC.

This clone was observed once. The chain recombines TRBV5-1 with TRBJ1-1; 8 bases fit TRBD1. Germline V gene lookup returns CDR1 SGHRS and CDR2 YFSETQ. J lost 4 bases, V lost 4 bases, and 12 bases had no gene match. The length of the CDR3 is 16 residues. The CDR3 bases are TGCGCCAGCAGCAAGGGACAGGAGGAATCGAGCACTGAAGCTTTCTTT. It codes for CASSKGQEESSTEAFF.

The J gene is TRBJ1-5, the V gene TRBV27; D is ambiguous. Germline assignment: CDR1 MNHEY and CDR2 SMNVEV (reference sequence). V shed 2 bases and J shed 6 bases, with 8 bases lying between them. The CDR3 is 13 amino acids. The CDR3 DNA sequence: TGTGCCAGCAGTTTAATCATCGGTCAGCCCCAGCATTTT. As protein: CASSLIIGQPQHF.

In its sample, this clone was seen a few times. J is TRBJ2-7 and V is TRBV7-9, with 7 bases that match TRBD1. J lost 2 bases, V lost 6 bases, and 10 bases had no gene match. Germline loops: CDR1 SEHNR, CDR2 FQNEAQ (reference sequence). The CDR3 has 15 residues. The CDR3, as DNA: TGTGCCAGCAGTTCCACCCGGGACAGCCCCTACGAGCAGTACTTC. Protein: CASSSTRDSPYEQYF.

This sequence joins TRBV5-4 and TRBJ1-2; TRBD1 agrees at 9 bases. The CDR3 contains 15 residues. J gave up 6 bases and V 4 bases, and 10 bases lay outside the gene matches. CDR1 and CDR2 (germline): SGHNT, YYREEE (reference sequence). The CDR3 DNA sequence: TGTGCCAGCAGCCTCGAGACAGGGGGAAGTAATGGCTACACCTTC. Translating it yields CASSLETGGSNGYTF.

This clone occurred once. This chain joins TRBV4-1 and TRBJ1-5; possibly TRBD1 for D (6 bases). The V gene's germline CDR1 is MGHRA and CDR2 YSYEKL. The CDR3 has 15 amino acids. The V gene lost 1 base and the J gene lost 4 bases, with 11 bases spanning the gap. The CDR3 sequence: CASSQAGTPNQPQHF. The DNA for the CDR3 is TGCGCCAGCAGCCAAGCCGGGACACCTAATCAGCCCCAGCATTTT.

The chain has TRBV29-1 and TRBJ1-6, with TRBD1 matching 7 bases. The CDR3 is made up of 14 amino acids. The germline V gene has CDR1 SQVTM and CDR2 ANQGSEA. V lost 4 bases, J lost 9 bases, and 9 bases stayed unmatched. CDR3 in amino acids: CSVAVEGAGSPLHF. In DNA, the CDR3 is TGCAGCGTTGCAGTCGAGGGGGCGGGTTCACCCCTCCACTTT. Full variable domain (outside the CDR3, taken from reference TRBV29-1 and TRBJ1-6): SAVISQKPSRDICQRGTSLTIQCQVDSQVTMMFWYRQQPGQSLTLIATANQGSEATYESGFVIDKFPISRPNLTFSTLTVSNMSPEDSSIYLCSVAVEGAGSPLHFGNGTRLTVT.

Here the CDR3 DNA reads TGTGCCAGCAGCATCGGACTAGCGGGGATTTCGCAGTATTTT. This encodes CASSIGLAGISQYF. V and J are TRBV6-6 and TRBJ2-3; TRBD2 aligns across 12 bases. V shed 6 bases, J shed 10 bases, and the junction held 8 bases outside the gene matches. The V gene's germline CDR1 is MNHNY and CDR2 SVGAGI (reference sequence). The CDR3 is made up of 14 amino acids.

The chain joins TRBV6-5 to TRBJ2-5; no clear D gene. The CDR3 contains 13 residues. The V and J ends lost 6 bases and 2 bases respectively, with 10 bases between them. The germline CDR1 and CDR2 sequences are MNHEY and SVGAGI. The CDR3 nucleotides read TGTGCCAGCAGGGAGACTCCGCAAGAGACCCAGTACTTC. It codes for CASRETPQETQYF.

This sequence joins TRBV7-9 and TRBJ2-1, with D unresolved. CDR1 and CDR2 from the germline V gene are SEHNR and FQNEAQ (reference sequence). CDR3 length: 15 amino acids. The ends were cut back, 5 bases at V and 7 bases at J, with 18 bases in the middle. The CDR3 DNA sequence: TGTGCCAGCAGCCCTAGTGGCCCCAGGTCGAATGAGCAGTTCTTC. Translation: CASSPSGPRSNEQFF.

CDR3 amino acids: CASSQDGAPRQPQHF. The CDR3 nucleotides are TGCGCCAGCAGCCAAGATGGGGCTCCCAGGCAGCCCCAGCATTTT. This chain joins TRBV4-1 and TRBJ1-5, with TRBD1 as a possible D gene (5 bases). CDR1 is MGHRA, CDR2 YSYEKL, per germline. This CDR3 has 15 amino acids. Between the trimmed V and J ends, which lost 0 bases and 7 bases, there was a span of 13 bases.

J is TRBJ2-3 and V is TRBV29-1; the match to TRBD2 covers 9 bases. CDR1 SQVTM and CDR2 ANQGSEA come from the germline V gene. J gave up 4 bases and V 3 bases, and 2 bases lay outside the gene matches. The CDR3 is 13 amino acids. The CDR3 spells CSVETSGSDTQYF. Written as DNA, the CDR3 is TGCAGCGTTGAGACTAGCGGATCAGATACGCAGTATTTT.

The chain uses TRBV29-1 and TRBJ1-2; tentative D call: TRBD1 (5 bases). The CDR3 is 13 residues long. CDR1 is SQVTM, CDR2 ANQGSEA, per germline. Trimming took off 0 bases at V and 4 bases at J, with 9 bases between the two ends. CDR3 sequence (DNA): TGCAGCGTTGAAGACAGGGAATCCTATGGCTACACCTTC. This codes for CSVEDRESYGYTF.

This CDR3 is CASSSGIRDQYRGKTYEQYF. In DNA form, the CDR3 reads TGTGCCAGCAGTTCGGGGATCCGGGACCAATATAGGGGGAAAACCTACGAGCAGTACTTC. This rearrangement joins TRBV27 to TRBJ2-7, with D tentatively TRBD1 (6 bases). CDR3 size: 20 residues. Trimming removed 4 bases at V and 2 bases at J, with 30 bases between. Germline assignment: CDR1 MNHEY and CDR2 SMNVEV (reference sequence).

A single count supports this clone. The chain has TRBV6-6 and TRBJ2-5; D unclear. The CDR3 contains 13 residues. The germline V gene encodes CDR1 MNHNY and CDR2 SVGAGI (reference sequence). The germline V and J ends were trimmed by 6 bases and 2 bases, with 10 bases remaining between them. Written as DNA, the CDR3 is TGTGCCAGCAGAGTTACCCCGCAAGAGACCCAGTACTTC. Its translation: CASRVTPQETQYF.

The chain uses TRBV29-1 and TRBJ1-1; D remains unclear. V shed 0 bases and J shed 11 bases, with 10 bases lying between them. The CDR3 spans 11 residues. Germline loops: CDR1 SQVTM, CDR2 ANQGSEA. As DNA, the CDR3 is TGCAGCGTTGAAGAGGGCAGAAGCGCTTTCTTT. It codes for CSVEEGRSAFF.